These 23 T cell receptor beta chains were sequenced from one sample in a study of graft-versus-host responses after intestinal transplantation. Sequencing was performed with immunoSEQ multiplex PCR; in TCRdb, only in-frame clones are kept and a portion is missing. The sample consists of nearly 25,000 clones, roughly 43% of them appearing once. The material sequenced was alloreactive CD4+ T cells from a mixed lymphocyte reaction culture, taken before intestinal transplant. The subset was: CFSE-low proliferating T cells sorted from approximately 6-day pre-transplant mixed lymphocyte reaction (GvH or HvG direction). The receptors derive from a human patient who received an intestinal transplant.

There are a few counts of this clone. V and J are TRBV5-4 and TRBJ1-2; TRBD1 aligns across 7 bases. Germline CDR1 SGHNT, CDR2 YYREEE (reference sequence). CDR3 length: 13 amino acids. V lost 3 bases to trimming and J lost 8 bases; unmatched junction nucleotides: 7. The CDR3 sequence: CASSYDRADGYTF. The CDR3 DNA is TGTGCCAGCAGCTATGACAGGGCCGACGGCTACACCTTC.

The chain links TRBV28 to TRBJ1-2; TRBD1 might be the D (5 bases). Germline CDR1 reads MDHEN; CDR2 reads SYDVKM. Between the trimmed V and J ends, which lost 5 bases and 8 bases, there was a span of 12 bases. The CDR3 contains 12 residues. CDR3 DNA sequence: TGTGCCAGCAGTCTAACCCGGGGGGGCTACACCTTC. Translated: CASSLTRGGYTF.

J is TRBJ2-3 and V is TRBV30; tentatively, D is TRBD2 (5 bases). The V gene's germline CDR1 is GTSNPN and CDR2 SVGIG (reference sequence). Deletions cut 5 bases from V and 6 bases from J, with 18 bases between. The CDR3 runs 14 residues. The CDR3 nucleotides read TGTGCCTGGCAAACTAGTAGGGTTCGGGATACGCAGTATTTT. This codes for CAWQTSRVRDTQYF. The entire variable domain, with the rest obtained from reference TRBV30 and TRBJ2-3, is as follows: SQTIHQWPATLVQPVGSPLSLECTVEGTSNPNLYWYRQAAGRGLQLLFYSVGIGQISSEVPQNLSASRPQDRQFILSSKKLLLSDSGFYLCAWQTSRVRDTQYFGPGTRLTVL.

The V call is TRBV7-9, the J call TRBJ2-3; tentatively, D is TRBD1 (5 bases). Germline values: CDR1 SEHNR, CDR2 FQNEAQ (reference sequence). The CDR3 is 14 amino acids. V lost 3 bases and J 3 bases, leaving 10 bases between the germline ends. CDR3 protein: CASSFPPGTDTQYF. Written as DNA, the CDR3 is TGTGCCAGCAGCTTCCCCCCAGGGACAGATACGCAGTATTTT.

V is TRBV18 and J is TRBJ2-1, with TRBD2 as a possible D gene (6 bases). This CDR3 is built from 16 residues. V lost 3 bases and J 1 base, leaving 13 bases between the germline ends. Germline CDR1 is KGHSH and CDR2 is LQKENI. As DNA, the CDR3 is TGTGCCAGCTCACCGAGGTCAGGAGGGTCCTACAATGAGCAGTTCTTC. Protein product: CASSPRSGGSYNEQFF.

This chain links TRBV29-1 with TRBJ1-5, with 12 positions matching TRBD1. The CDR3 contains 15 residues. Trimming cost V 7 bases and J 6 bases; bases outside gene matches: 10. Germline V gene lookup returns CDR1 SQVTM and CDR2 ANQGSEA. Written as DNA, the CDR3 is TGCAGCGATCTCCGGGACAGGGGGCTTTCTCAGCCCCAGCATTTT. This codes for CSDLRDRGLSQPQHF.

Remarks on this clone: Other DNA sequences in the sample encode the same CDR3. The V and J genes are TRBV5-1 and TRBJ2-5; D is unresolved. Germline CDR1 reads SGHRS; CDR2 reads YFSETQ. V was shortened by 5 bases and J by 2 bases, with 4 bases between the two germline ends. This CDR3 spans 11 amino acids. The DNA of the CDR3 is TGCGCCAGCAGTCTACAAGAGACCCAGTACTTC. It codes for CASSLQETQYF.

The J gene is TRBJ2-5, the V gene TRBV6-1, with 9 bases identical to TRBD1. The V segment lost 6 bases and the J segment 5 bases; nucleotides outside the gene matches: 7. The CDR3 sequence is 14 residues long. Germline assignment: CDR1 MNHNS and CDR2 SASEGT. This CDR3 reads CASRKGQGGETQYF. The CDR3 bases are TGTGCCAGCAGAAAGGGACAGGGTGGGGAGACCCAGTACTTC.

A few counts support this clone. The chain uses TRBV7-2 and TRBJ1-2; D is unclear. The CDR3 sequence is 13 residues long. Looked up from germline, CDR1 is SGHTA and CDR2 is FQGNSA. V lost 1 base and J 8 bases, leaving 11 bases between the germline ends. CDR3 amino acids: CASSLESGWGYTF. CDR3 bases: TGTGCCAGCAGCTTAGAAAGCGGGTGGGGCTACACCTTC. Full variable domain (remainder filled in from reference TRBV7-2 and TRBJ1-2): GAGVSQSPSNKVTEKGKDVELRCDPISGHTALYWYRQSLGQGLEFLIYFQGNSAPDKSGLPSDRFSAERTGGSVSTLTIQRTQQEDSAVYLCASSLESGWGYTFGSGTRLTVV.

The V and J genes are TRBV2 and TRBJ1-2; D remains ambiguous. The V end lost 4 bases, the J end lost 4 bases, and 10 bases lay between the germline ends. The CDR3 runs 13 residues. The V gene's germline CDR1 is SNHLY and CDR2 FYNNEI. The CDR3 DNA is TGTGCCAGCAGTGTCGAGGATACCTATGGCTACACCTTC. Amino acids: CASSVEDTYGYTF.

This clone is termed medium-sized. The rearrangement joins TRBV19 to TRBJ1-4, with D unclear. The V end lost 6 bases, the J end lost 8 bases, and 25 bases lay between the germline ends. This CDR3 is built from 17 residues. Germline lookup yields CDR1 LNHDA and CDR2 SQIVND (reference sequence). CDR3 DNA sequence: TGTGCCAGTAGCGAACTTCCCTTTCTGGAGGGAGGGGAAAAACTGTTTTTT. Translation gives CASSELPFLEGGEKLFF. The whole variable domain, remainder taken from reference TRBV19 and TRBJ1-4, is DGGITQSPKYLFRKEGQNVTLSCEQNLNHDAMYWYRQDPGQGLRLIYYSQIVNDFQKGDIAEGYSVSREKKESFPLTVTSAQKNPTAFYLCASSELPFLEGGEKLFFGSGTQLSVL.

This clone has just one count. An end of the junction differs from the germline gene, which may be a read error. DNA of the CDR3: TGCGCCAGCAGCGGGACTAGCGGGGTGTATAGGGTCTTC. Protein sequence: CASSGTSGVYRVF. This chain connects TRBV5-1 to TRBJ2-1; 13 positions match TRBD2. Per germline, CDR1 SGHRS and CDR2 YFSETQ. The CDR3 has 13 amino acids.

The chain carries TRBV29-1 and TRBJ2-7; TRBD1 matches at 9 bases. V dropped 4 bases and J dropped 2; count of bases not matched to a gene: 3. The CDR3 sequence is 13 residues long. Germline V lookup: CDR1 SQVTM, CDR2 ANQGSEA. CDR3 nucleotides: TGCAGCGTTGGGGGACAGGGTCCCTACGAGCAGTACTTC. Its translation: CSVGGQGPYEQYF.

The chain uses TRBV10-1 and TRBJ2-3; TRBD2 might be the D (6 bases). This CDR3 is built from 11 residues. With 6 bases removed from V and 7 bases from J, the gap between germline ends came to 8 bases. The germline CDR1 and CDR2 sequences are WNHNN and SYGVQD (reference sequence). The CDR3 bases are TGCGCCAGCAGAGGACTAAATACGCAGTATTTT. It codes for CASRGLNTQYF.

The V and J genes are TRBV5-1 and TRBJ1-4; the match to TRBD1 covers 8 bases. The CDR3 extends over 16 amino acids. Germline V gene data show CDR1 as SGHRS and CDR2 as YFSETQ. V shed 0 bases, J shed 5 bases, and the junction held 6 bases outside the gene matches. CDR3 region: CASSLGQGSENEKLFF. In DNA form, the CDR3 reads TGCGCCAGCAGCTTGGGACAGGGGTCGGAAAATGAAAAACTGTTTTTT. The variable domain in full, completed from reference TRBV5-1 and TRBJ1-4, reads KAGVTQTPRYLIKTRGQQVTLSCSPISGHRSVSWYQQTPGQGLQFLFEYFSETQRNKGNFPGRFSGRQFSNSRSEMNVSTLELGDSALYLCASSLGQGSENEKLFFGSGTQLSVL.

The table lists this clone with a few counts. The chain links TRBV15 to TRBJ1-6; D is unresolved. Germline CDR1 is LNHNV and CDR2 is YYDKDF (reference sequence). V lost 8 bases and J 6 bases, leaving 14 bases between the germline ends. The CDR3 length is 14 residues. This CDR3 reads CATSRWAVNSPLHF. CDR3 in DNA: TGTGCCACCTCTCGGTGGGCAGTTAATTCACCCCTCCACTTT.

This clone was detected only a few times. CDR3 in amino acids: CASSLGHQGGGYTF. Written as DNA, the CDR3 is TGTGCCAGCAGCTTAGGGCACCAGGGGGGAGGCTACACCTTC. The chain combines TRBV7-8 with TRBJ1-2; 7 bases line up with TRBD1. Germline V gene data show CDR1 as SGHVS and CDR2 as FQNEAQ. The CDR3 length is 14 residues. With V trimmed by 1 base and J by 8 bases, 7 bases remained unmatched.

The chain joins TRBV14 to TRBJ2-6; 7 bases line up with TRBD2. The CDR3 sequence is 17 residues long. The trim removed 4 bases at V and 0 bases at J, leaving 6 bases unmatched. Germline assignment: CDR1 SGHDN and CDR2 FVKESK. CDR3 sequence (DNA): TGTGCCAGCAGCCCGTTAGCGGGCCACTCTGGGGCCAACGTCCTGACTTTC. Protein sequence: CASSPLAGHSGANVLTF.

This clone was seen more than once but under ten times. This chain links TRBV7-8 with TRBJ1-6; a weak D match, TRBD1 (6 bases). V dropped 1 base and J dropped 7 bases, with 8 bases sitting between them. Germline V gives CDR1 SGHVS, CDR2 FQNEAQ. The CDR3 is made up of 14 amino acids. For the CDR3, the DNA is TGTGCCAGCAGCTTAGTCCAGGGGAATTCACCCCTCCACTTT. Translating it yields CASSLVQGNSPLHF.

This clone was observed a few times. The junction and the germline gene differ at one end; a read error may be behind it. The gene calls are TRBV20-1 and TRBJ1-4, with 9 bases lining up with TRBD1. The CDR3 is made up of 11 amino acids. Germline assignment: CDR1 DFQATT and CDR2 SNEGSKA (reference sequence). The chain's CDR3 is CLGQGNEKPFF. CDR3 coding DNA: TGCCTCGGACAGGGGAATGAAAAACCGTTTTTT.

The rearrangement uses TRBV7-9 and TRBJ1-3; no firm D call. CDR1 and CDR2 from the germline V gene are SEHNR and FQNEAQ (reference sequence). CDR3 length equals 14 residues. The V end lost 2 bases, the J end lost 0 bases, and 5 bases lay between the germline ends. This chain's CDR3 is CASSLTISGNTIYF. CDR3 sequence (DNA): TGTGCCAGCAGCTTAACTATCTCTGGAAACACCATATATTTT.

In this sample, this clone is medium-sized (0.01 to 0.1%). The chain carries TRBV19 and TRBJ1-4; maybe TRBD1 (5 bases). This CDR3 contains 13 residues. V was trimmed by 4 bases and J by 7 bases, leaving 10 bases between them. CDR1 is LNHDA and CDR2 is SQIVND in the germline V gene (reference sequence). CDR3 amino acids: CASSTDSGEKLFF. CDR3 bases: TGTGCCAGTAGTACCGACAGTGGTGAAAAACTGTTTTTT.

This clone appeared once. The CDR3 DNA reads TGTGCCAGCAGCTTAGAATTTGTCAGGGTCTATGGCTACACCTTC. Protein sequence: CASSLEFVRVYGYTF. The chain recombines TRBV7-2 with TRBJ1-2; a weak D match, TRBD1 (5 bases). The CDR3 contains 15 residues. Trimming removed 1 base from V and 4 bases from J, with 13 bases in between. In germline, CDR1 is SGHTA, CDR2 FQGNSA.